This T cell receptor (beta chain) stems from a study of blood T cell repertoires in COVID-19. Across the study: The study drew acute and convalescent COVID-19 samples from the United States, Italy and Spain. PBMCs, B-cell-depleted T cells, or T cells provided the cDNA or gDNA that made up the material.

This clone was recorded a few times. As processed by the authors: It was from reference gene primer amplification that nucleated cell counts were estimated. Sequencing was performed with immunoSEQ multiplex PCR; in TCRdb, only in-frame clones are kept and a portion is missing. Clone size and the V and J calls come from that table; the DNA yielded D and trimming. The table shows about 100,000 clones, with roughly 91% occurring only once. Trimming stripped 5 bases from V and 2 bases from J, with 9 bases between. There are 14 residues in the CDR3. Germline-derived CDR1 and CDR2 are SEHNR and FQNEAQ (reference sequence).

The origin of this receptor is a human donor in a cohort sampled during active COVID-19. The sample consisted of peripheral blood. The chain employs TRBV7-9 and TRBJ2-2; D call uncertain. Here the CDR3 reads CASSHQINTGELFF. CDR3 nucleotides: TGTGCCAGCAGCCACCAGATAAACACCGGGGAGCTGTTTTTT. Based on the CDR3 plus reference TRBV7-9 and TRBJ2-2, the full variable domain is DTGVSQNPRHKITKRGQNVTFRCDPISEHNRLYWYRQTLGQGPEFLTYFQNEAQLEKSRLLSDRFSAERPKGSFSTLEIQRTEQGDSAMYLCASSHQINTGELFFGEGSRLTVL.